This TCR beta chain was obtained from a study of molecular identifiers for immune sequencing clone quantification. Germline V gene lookup returns CDR1 MDHEN and CDR2 SYDVKM. The length of the CDR3 is 15 residues. The V and J ends lost 6 bases and 0 bases respectively, with 13 bases between them. The table lists this clonotype with many counts. Listed TCR primers and previously described methods were used for bulk TCR libraries. TCRdb ran MiXCR on the PCR reads and lists one entry per CDR3 protein. The sample contains about 320,000 distinct CDR3 sequences, about 22% of which appear only once. This chain joins TRBV28 and TRBJ2-3; D is unresolved. The specimen was naive CD8+ T cells from blood, with Jurkat cell RNA spiked in. The subset was: FACS-sorted CD8+CD4-CCR7+CD45RA+ naive T cells. This receptor was taken from a human donor in good health. Some libraries in this study had Jurkat cell RNA spiked in. DNA of the CDR3: TGTGCCAGCAGCTTAGGACGGTATAGCACAGATACGCAGTATTTT. This sequence encodes CASSLGRYSTDTQYF.